Below, 20 T cell receptor beta chains from the same sample are listed, as sequenced in a study of T cell repertoires in cytomegalovirus infection (dated by TCRdb to the late 2010s). Instrument on record: Illumina HiSeq 1500. The public reads were reprocessed in TCRdb via fastp at Q25 and MiXCR, keeping in-frame beta chains. Rows merge per CDR3 protein into single entries with the most common DNA and genes. The sample contains under 800,000 distinct CDR3 sequences, 20% to 25% of them found a single time. The biggest ten clones account for 6.5% to 10% of the sample. The sample taken for sequencing was CD8+ T cells from PBMCs. These receptors were taken from a human donor in good health (CMV status not recorded). Some clones in this sample may be carry-over from other donors' samples.

This chain joins TRBV7-9 and TRBJ2-2; D is undetermined. This CDR3 comprises 14 residues. Trimming took off 4 bases at V and 5 bases at J, with 11 bases between the two ends. From germline, CDR1 is SEHNR and CDR2 FQNEAQ (reference sequence). In nucleotides, the CDR3 is TGTGCCAGCAGCTCCAGTCAGGTTACCGGGGAGCTGTTTTTT. Translating it yields CASSSSQVTGELFF. Drawing the rest from reference TRBV7-9 and TRBJ2-2, the complete variable domain is DTGVSQNPRHKITKRGQNVTFRCDPISEHNRLYWYRQTLGQGPEFLTYFQNEAQLEKSRLLSDRFSAERPKGSFSTLEIQRTEQGDSAMYLCASSSSQVTGELFFGEGSRLTVL.

CDR3 in DNA: TGTGCCAGCAGCTTGGTAGGGGACCGCACAGATACGCAGTATTTT. Translation gives CASSLVGDRTDTQYF. The chain has TRBV7-2 and TRBJ2-3; D might be TRBD1 or TRBD2, each matching 5 bases. Germline V lookup: CDR1 SGHTA, CDR2 FQGNSA. The CDR3 has 15 amino acids. Trimming removed 3 bases from V and 1 base from J, with 11 bases in between.

This clonotype appeared many times. The chain couples TRBV7-2 to TRBJ2-1; 7 positions match TRBD2. The V and J ends lost 1 base and 0 bases, in that order; junction bases with no gene match: 3. From germline, CDR1 is SGHTA and CDR2 FQGNSA. The CDR3 covers 16 residues. DNA for the CDR3: TGTGCCAGCAGCTTAGTGGGCGGGAGCTCCTACAATGAGCAGTTCTTC. The encoded protein is CASSLVGGSSYNEQFF.

This clonotype came up a few times. The V and J genes are TRBV28 and TRBJ1-5, with D maybe TRBD1 (5 bases). Trimming cost V 2 bases and J 5 bases, with 13 bases left between them. CDR1 is MDHEN and CDR2 is SYDVKM in the germline V gene. This CDR3 is built from 15 residues. The CDR3: CASSLRGHSHQPQHF. The CDR3, as DNA: TGTGCCAGCAGTTTAAGGGGCCACTCGCATCAGCCCCAGCATTTT.

With regard to this clonotype: A single base separates this from a much larger clone, so it may be a read error. This chain uses TRBV7-4 with TRBJ1-2; 12 bases agree with TRBD1. Germline CDR1 SGHVT, CDR2 SQSDAQ. The CDR3 spans 15 residues. CDR3 DNA: TGTGCCAGCAGCGGATCCGGGACAGGGGGCTATGACTACACCTTC. As protein: CASSGSGTGGYDYTF. Drawing the rest from reference TRBV7-4 and TRBJ1-2, the complete variable domain is GAGVSQSPRYKVAKRGRDVALRCDSISGHVTLYWYRQTLGQGSEVLTYSQSDAQRDKSGRPSGRFSAERPERSVSTLKIQRTEQGDSAVYLCASSGSGTGGYDYTFGSGTRLTVV.

This chain links TRBV7-9 with TRBJ2-7; a possible D gene is TRBD1 (6 bases). The V gene's germline CDR1 is SEHNR and CDR2 FQNEAQ (reference sequence). The CDR3 runs 16 residues. V lost 1 base, J lost 2 bases, and 15 bases lay in between. CDR3 in DNA: TGTGCCAGCAGCTTAGGACCCGGGACACTAGCCTACGAGCAGTACTTC. Residues: CASSLGPGTLAYEQYF.

This clonotype was found a few times. The chain couples TRBV14 to TRBJ2-1; D gene uncertain. The V and J ends lost 4 bases and 4 bases respectively, with 11 bases between them. CDR3 length: 14 amino acids. The V gene's germline CDR1 is SGHDN and CDR2 FVKESK. The CDR3 bases are TGTGCCAGCAGCCCTATAGTCGCTTACAATGAGCAGTTCTTC. It translates to CASSPIVAYNEQFF.

The rearrangement joins TRBV25-1 to TRBJ1-2; D remains unclear. The CDR3 spans 15 residues. In germline, CDR1 is MGHDK, CDR2 SYGVNS. Trimming took 0 bases from V and 8 from J, leaving 16 bases between them. Here the CDR3 reads CASSEYSMGMRGYTF. CDR3 bases: TGTGCCAGCAGTGAATATTCGATGGGGATGAGGGGCTACACCTTC.

This clonotype was observed many times. The rearrangement links TRBV7-2 to TRBJ1-1; no reliable D call. CDR3 length: 14 residues. With 1 base removed from V and 2 bases from J, the gap between germline ends came to 8 bases. Germline V lookup: CDR1 SGHTA, CDR2 FQGNSA. The CDR3 DNA reads as TGTGCCAGCAGCTTAGTCGGGATTAACACTGAAGCTTTCTTT. This gives the protein CASSLVGINTEAFF.

V is TRBV10-3 and J is TRBJ1-2; TRBD1 is a possible D gene (6 bases). The length of the CDR3 is 16 residues. Trimming left V 0 bases short and J 4 bases short, with 15 bases between. The germline CDR1 and CDR2 sequences are ENHRY and SYGVKD. CDR3 nucleotide sequence: TGTGCCATCAGTGAGTCGAGACAGGAATTAGGCTATGGCTACACCTTC. Amino acids: CAISESRQELGYGYTF.

The rearrangement uses TRBV20-1 and TRBJ1-5, with D possibly being TRBD1 (6 bases). The germline CDR1 and CDR2 sequences are DFQATT and SNEGSKA (reference sequence). Trimming left V 6 bases short and J 6 bases short, with 9 bases between. The CDR3 consists of 11 residues. In DNA form, the CDR3 reads TGCAGTGCACAGGGCGGTCAGCCCCAGCATTTT. This encodes CSAQGGQPQHF.

This clonotype was observed many times. V and J are TRBV7-9 and TRBJ1-1, with a weak D call TRBD1 (5 bases). Looked up from germline, CDR1 is SEHNR and CDR2 is FQNEAQ (reference sequence). The CDR3 runs 15 residues. V lost 5 bases to trimming and J lost 1 base, with 14 bases between them. The CDR3 DNA is TGTGCCAGCAGCCCAACAGGACACAAGAACACTGAAGCTTTCTTT. Protein: CASSPTGHKNTEAFF. The variable domain in full, completed from reference TRBV7-9 and TRBJ1-1, reads DTGVSQNPRHKITKRGQNVTFRCDPISEHNRLYWYRQTLGQGPEFLTYFQNEAQLEKSRLLSDRFSAERPKGSFSTLEIQRTEQGDSAMYLCASSPTGHKNTEAFFGQGTRLTVV.

This clonotype was counted only a few times. The rearrangement uses TRBV6-2 or TRBV6-3 and TRBJ1-2, with D possibly matching TRBD1 (5 bases). Trimming left V 9 bases short and J 6 bases short, with 20 bases between. This CDR3 region has 14 residues. CDR1 MNHEY and CDR2 SVGEGT come from the germline V gene. The CDR3 nucleotides read TGTGCCAGTTTCGACAGACCCAACTATGATGGCTACACCTTC. Protein product: CASFDRPNYDGYTF.

Concerning this clonotype: This may arise from a read error, as a much more abundant clone is one base away. The chain is built from TRBV7-9 and TRBJ2-7; no clear D gene. Germline CDR1 and CDR2: SEHNR and FQNEAQ (reference sequence). Trimming removed 3 bases at V and 5 bases at J, with 8 bases between. CDR3 size: 12 residues. CDR3: CASSFNLNEQYF. DNA of the CDR3: TGTGCCAGCAGCTTTAATCTGAACGAGCAGTACTTC.

V and J are TRBV10-3 and TRBJ1-2; 7 bases match TRBD1. Germline loops: CDR1 ENHRY, CDR2 SYGVKD. V lost 6 bases and J lost 2; bases outside the gene matches: 6. This CDR3 has 14 amino acids. CDR3 coding DNA: TGTGCCATCAGAAGCAGGGACAGCAACTATGGCTACACCTTC. As protein: CAIRSRDSNYGYTF.

Many counts were recorded for this clonotype. The rearrangement joins TRBV14 to TRBJ2-1; 10 nucleotides agree with TRBD1. The CDR3 spans 16 residues. Looked up from germline, CDR1 is SGHDN and CDR2 is FVKESK. V was clipped by 3 bases and J by 2 bases; unmatched bases: 4. This CDR3 is CASSHTGQGAYNEQFF. The CDR3 bases are TGTGCCAGCAGCCATACCGGACAGGGGGCCTACAATGAGCAGTTCTTC.

This clonotype was seen repeatedly, ten times or more. This chain uses TRBV25-1 with TRBJ2-1; D not certain. The germline V gene encodes CDR1 MGHDK and CDR2 SYGVNS. V lost 4 bases to trimming and J lost 8 bases, with 3 bases between them. The length of the CDR3 is 10 residues. CDR3 in amino acids: CASSAHEQFF. CDR3 DNA sequence: TGTGCCAGCAGTGCCCATGAGCAGTTCTTC.

In its sample, this clonotype was seen a few times. The rearrangement links TRBV10-3 to TRBJ2-5; tentatively, D is TRBD1 (6 bases). The CDR3 extends over 13 amino acids. The V gene's germline CDR1 is ENHRY and CDR2 SYGVKD. V was cut by 9 bases and J by 5 bases, with 16 bases left in between. The CDR3 DNA reads as TGTGCCATACTAGGGGACACGGGGGAGACCCAGTACTTC. It specifies CAILGDTGETQYF.

The chain uses TRBV10-2 and TRBJ1-2, with D tentatively TRBD1 (5 bases). The CDR3 length is 14 residues. V dropped 6 bases and J dropped 8 bases, with 19 bases sitting between them. Germline assignment: CDR1 WSHSY and CDR2 SAAADI. This chain's CDR3 is CASRDSGTYDGYTF. CDR3 in DNA: TGCGCCAGCAGGGACTCCGGGACCTATGACGGCTACACCTTC.

This chain uses TRBV14 with TRBJ2-5; maybe TRBD2 (5 bases). The CDR3 covers 13 residues. Trimming took 1 base from V and 9 from J, leaving 12 bases between them. In germline, CDR1 is SGHDN, CDR2 FVKESK. The CDR3 coding sequence is TGTGCCAGCAGCCAAGGAGGGTGGTCGTCCCAGTACTTC. Translating gives CASSQGGWSSQYF.